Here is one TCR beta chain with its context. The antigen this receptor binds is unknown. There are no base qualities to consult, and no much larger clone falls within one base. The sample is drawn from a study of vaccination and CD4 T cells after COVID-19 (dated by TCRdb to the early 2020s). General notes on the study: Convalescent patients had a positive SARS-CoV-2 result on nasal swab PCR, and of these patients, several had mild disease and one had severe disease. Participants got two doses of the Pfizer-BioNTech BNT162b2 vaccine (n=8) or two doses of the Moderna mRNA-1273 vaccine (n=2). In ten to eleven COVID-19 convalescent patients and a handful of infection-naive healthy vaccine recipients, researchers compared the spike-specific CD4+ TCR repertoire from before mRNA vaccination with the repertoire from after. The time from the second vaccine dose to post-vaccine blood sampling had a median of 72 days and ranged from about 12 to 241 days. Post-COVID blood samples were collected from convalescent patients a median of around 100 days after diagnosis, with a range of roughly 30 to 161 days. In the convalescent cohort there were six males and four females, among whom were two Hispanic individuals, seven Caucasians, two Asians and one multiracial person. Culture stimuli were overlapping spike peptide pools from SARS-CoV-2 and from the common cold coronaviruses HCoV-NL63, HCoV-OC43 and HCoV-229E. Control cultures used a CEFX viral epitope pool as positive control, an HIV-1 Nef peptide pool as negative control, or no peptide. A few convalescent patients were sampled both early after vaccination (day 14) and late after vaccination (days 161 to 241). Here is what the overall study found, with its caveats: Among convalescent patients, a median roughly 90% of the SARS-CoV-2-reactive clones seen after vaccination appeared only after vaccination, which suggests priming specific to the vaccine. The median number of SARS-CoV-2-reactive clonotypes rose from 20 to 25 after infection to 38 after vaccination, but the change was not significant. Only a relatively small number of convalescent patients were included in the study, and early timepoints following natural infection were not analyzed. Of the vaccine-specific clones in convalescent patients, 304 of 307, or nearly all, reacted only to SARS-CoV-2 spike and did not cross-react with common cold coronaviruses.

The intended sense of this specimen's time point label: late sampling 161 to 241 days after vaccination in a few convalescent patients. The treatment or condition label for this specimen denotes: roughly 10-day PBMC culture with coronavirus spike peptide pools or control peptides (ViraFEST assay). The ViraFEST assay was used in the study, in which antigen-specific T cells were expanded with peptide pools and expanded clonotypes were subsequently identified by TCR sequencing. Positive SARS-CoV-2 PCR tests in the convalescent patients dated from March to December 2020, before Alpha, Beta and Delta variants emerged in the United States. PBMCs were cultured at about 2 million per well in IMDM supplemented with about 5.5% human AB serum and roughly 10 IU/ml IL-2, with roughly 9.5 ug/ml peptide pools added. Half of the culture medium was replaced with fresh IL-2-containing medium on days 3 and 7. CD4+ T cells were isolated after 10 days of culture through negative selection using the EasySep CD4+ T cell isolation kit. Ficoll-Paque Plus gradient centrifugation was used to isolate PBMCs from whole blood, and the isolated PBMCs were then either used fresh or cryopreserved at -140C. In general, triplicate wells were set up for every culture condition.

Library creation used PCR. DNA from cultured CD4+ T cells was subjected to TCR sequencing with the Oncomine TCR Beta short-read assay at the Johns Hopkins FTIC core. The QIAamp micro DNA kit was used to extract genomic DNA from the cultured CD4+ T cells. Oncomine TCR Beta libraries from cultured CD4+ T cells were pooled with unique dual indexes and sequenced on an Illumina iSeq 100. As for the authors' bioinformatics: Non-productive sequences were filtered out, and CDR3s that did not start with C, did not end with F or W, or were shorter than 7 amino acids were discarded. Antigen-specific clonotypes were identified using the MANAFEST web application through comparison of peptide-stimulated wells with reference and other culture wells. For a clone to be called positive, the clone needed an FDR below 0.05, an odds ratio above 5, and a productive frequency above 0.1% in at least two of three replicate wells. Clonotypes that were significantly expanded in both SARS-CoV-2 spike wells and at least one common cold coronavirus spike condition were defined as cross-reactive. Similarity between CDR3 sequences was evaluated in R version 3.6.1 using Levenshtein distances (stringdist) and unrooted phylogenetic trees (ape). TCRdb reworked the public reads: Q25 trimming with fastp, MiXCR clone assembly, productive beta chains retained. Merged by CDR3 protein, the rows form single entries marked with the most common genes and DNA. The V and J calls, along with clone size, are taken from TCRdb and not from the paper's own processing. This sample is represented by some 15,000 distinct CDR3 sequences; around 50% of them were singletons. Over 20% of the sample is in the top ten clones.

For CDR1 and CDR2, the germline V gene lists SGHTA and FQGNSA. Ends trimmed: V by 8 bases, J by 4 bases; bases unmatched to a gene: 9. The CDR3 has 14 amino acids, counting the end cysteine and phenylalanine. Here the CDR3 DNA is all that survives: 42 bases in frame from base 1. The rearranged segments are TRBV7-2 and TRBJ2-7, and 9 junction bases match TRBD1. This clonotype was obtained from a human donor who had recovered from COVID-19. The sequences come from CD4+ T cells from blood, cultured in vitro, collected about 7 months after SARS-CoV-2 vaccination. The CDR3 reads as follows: CASRISGQGYEQYF. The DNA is TGTGCCAGCCGAATATCGGGACAGGGTTACGAGCAGTACTTC.